These 23 T cell receptor beta chains came from one sample sequenced in a study of cytomegalovirus exposure and HLA in healthy donors. 13 Jbeta primers and 60 Vbeta primers were used for the PCR. The table came from immunoSEQ multiplex PCR; TCRdb's copy has only in-frame clones and leaves some out. The sample features about 140,000 clones, with 2.2% in its top ten. The sample was PBMCs. These TCRs come from a woman under 30 in good health and CMV-seronegative.

The rearrangement joins TRBV5-6 to TRBJ2-1; D might be TRBD2 (6 bases). The length of the CDR3 is 14 residues. V was clipped by 0 bases and J by 5 bases, with 9 bases between them. Germline V CDR1 and CDR2: SGHDT, YYEEEE. CDR3 loop: CASSLVGLNNEQFF. The CDR3 nucleotides are TGTGCCAGCAGCTTGGTGGGACTTAACAATGAGCAGTTCTTC.

The chain couples TRBV5-1 to TRBJ2-1, with TRBD2 identical over 8 bases. Germline V gives CDR1 SGHRS, CDR2 YFSETQ. With 0 bases clipped from V and 8 bases from J, the junction kept 7 bases outside the gene matches. The CDR3 covers 15 residues. This chain's CDR3 is CASSLDQRGLDEQFF. CDR3 bases: TGCGCCAGCAGCTTGGACCAGCGGGGGTTGGATGAGCAGTTCTTC.

The chain combines TRBV4-3 with TRBJ1-6; weak D call: TRBD1 (6 bases). The CDR3 length is 17 residues. Deletions cut 6 bases from V and 6 bases from J, with 21 bases between. Germline CDR1 and CDR2: LGHNA and YSLEER. The CDR3 region is CASSSDVPGHVNSPLHF. DNA for the CDR3: TGCGCCAGCAGTTCAGACGTGCCGGGACACGTTAATTCACCCCTCCACTTT.

The genes are TRBV2 and TRBJ1-1, with D uncertain. CDR3 length equals 14 residues. Germline CDR1 reads SNHLY; CDR2 reads FYNNEI. Deletions cut 1 base from V and 4 bases from J, with 10 bases between. This CDR3 is CASSEVEGGTEAFF. Written as DNA, the CDR3 is TGTGCCAGCAGTGAAGTGGAGGGAGGCACTGAAGCTTTCTTT.

This chain uses TRBV7-9 with TRBJ2-1; TRBD2 matches 11 bases. Germline CDR1 reads SEHNR; CDR2 reads FQNEAQ (reference sequence). The CDR3 runs 16 residues. Trimming at V came to 5 bases and at J to 6 bases, leaving 9 bases not matched to a gene. The CDR3 protein is CASSPDSGRAFNEQFF. The DNA of the CDR3 is TGTGCCAGCAGCCCTGATAGCGGGAGGGCCTTCAATGAGCAGTTCTTC. Filled out from reference TRBV7-9 and TRBJ2-1, the complete variable domain reads DTGVSQNPRHKITKRGQNVTFRCDPISEHNRLYWYRQTLGQGPEFLTYFQNEAQLEKSRLLSDRFSAERPKGSFSTLEIQRTEQGDSAMYLCASSPDSGRAFNEQFFGPGTRLTVL.

The chain joins TRBV6-1 to TRBJ1-4, with TRBD1 matching 9 bases. The CDR3 contains 13 residues. From germline, CDR1 is MNHNS and CDR2 SASEGT. V trimming: 7 bases; J trimming: 8 bases; junction bases outside the gene matches: 5. The DNA for the CDR3 is TGTGCCAGCAAGGGGACAGGGCTCGAAAAACTGTTTTTT. Translation gives CASKGTGLEKLFF.

The CDR3 DNA reads TGTGCCAGCAGCTTAGTAAAAGAGACCCAGTACTTC. Its translation: CASSLVKETQYF. V usage is TRBV11-1 and J usage is TRBJ2-5, with unresolved D. V was cut by 1 base and J by 3 bases, with 3 bases left in between. Germline V CDR1 and CDR2: SGHAT, FQDESV (reference sequence). The CDR3 has 12 amino acids.

The rearrangement uses TRBV27 and TRBJ2-1; no definite D call. V lost 2 bases and J 4 bases, leaving 6 bases between the germline ends. The CDR3 extends over 13 amino acids. The germline CDR1 and CDR2 sequences are MNHEY and SMNVEV (reference sequence). The CDR3 DNA follows: TGTGCCAGCAGTTTAAGAGGTTACAATGAGCAGTTCTTC. Amino acids: CASSLRGYNEQFF.

The gene calls are TRBV5-1 and TRBJ1-4; a weak D match, TRBD1 (5 bases). Trimming removed 3 bases at V and 0 bases at J, with 9 bases between. The CDR3 consists of 15 residues. Germline lookup yields CDR1 SGHRS and CDR2 YFSETQ. CDR3 nucleotides: TGCGCCAGCAGCTCTGACAGTGCAACTAATGAAAAACTGTTTTTT. Residues: CASSSDSATNEKLFF.

The CDR3 here is CASSPGQGVSTDTQYF. In DNA form, the CDR3 reads TGTGCCAGCTCACCGGGACAGGGGGTATCCACAGATACGCAGTATTTT. The chain uses TRBV18 and TRBJ2-3, with 11 bases that match TRBD1. V lost 3 bases, J lost 2 bases, and 4 bases stayed unmatched. The CDR3 has 16 residues. Germline CDR1 KGHSH, CDR2 LQKENI.

J is TRBJ2-1 and V is TRBV10-3, with 10 positions matching TRBD2. Trimming removed 4 bases from V and 9 bases from J; junction bases left unmatched: 15. Germline loops: CDR1 ENHRY, CDR2 SYGVKD. This CDR3 comprises 17 residues. CDR3 nucleotides: TGTGCCATCAGTGGTGCGCCTAGCGGGAGTCAAGGGACTGAGCAGTTCTTC. It yields the protein CAISGAPSGSQGTEQFF.

The CDR3 protein is CASSSPTRGSYEQYF. The CDR3 DNA is TGTGCCAGCAGTTCCCCCACACGGGGAAGCTACGAGCAGTACTTC. The rearrangement uses TRBV27 and TRBJ2-7; possible D gene TRBD2, 5 bases. CDR1 MNHEY and CDR2 SMNVEV come from the germline V gene (reference sequence). V lost 4 bases and J lost 3, with 16 bases in between. The CDR3 consists of 15 residues.

This rearrangement joins TRBV18 to TRBJ2-4; no reliable D call. V was cut by 6 bases and J by 5 bases, with 8 bases left in between. The CDR3 is 12 residues long. Germline CDR1 is KGHSH and CDR2 is LQKENI. CDR3 DNA: TGTGCCAGCTCCCAGTCTGAAAACATTCAGTACTTC. It codes for CASSQSENIQYF.

The chain carries TRBV5-5 and TRBJ2-6, with 7 bases aligning to TRBD2. V was pared by 7 bases and J by 5 bases, with 12 bases of the junction left unmatched. CDR3 length: 16 residues. Germline CDR1 and CDR2: SGHKS and YYEKEE (reference sequence). The CDR3 loop is CASGVVRETWANVLTF. The CDR3 DNA reads as TGTGCCAGCGGGGTTGTGCGGGAGACTTGGGCCAACGTCCTGACTTTC.

The rearrangement joins TRBV9 to TRBJ2-6; a weak D match, TRBD2 (6 bases). Between the trimmed V and J ends, which lost 1 base and 2 bases, there was a span of 28 bases. Germline V CDR1 and CDR2: SGDLS, YYNGEE. This CDR3 spans 22 amino acids. The CDR3 here is CASSVNKGLMEGVETGANVLTF. The DNA for the CDR3 is TGTGCCAGCAGCGTAAATAAGGGGCTTATGGAGGGAGTGGAGACTGGGGCCAACGTCCTGACTTTC.

The V call is TRBV4-1, the J call TRBJ2-3; the match to TRBD2 covers 10 bases. From germline, CDR1 is MGHRA and CDR2 YSYEKL. This CDR3 contains 22 residues. J was trimmed by 1 base and V by 0 bases; bases with no gene match: 19. The CDR3 here is CASSQEILPRASGRHRTDTQYF. The CDR3 DNA is TGCGCCAGCAGCCAAGAAATCCTCCCGCGGGCTAGCGGGAGACATCGCACAGATACGCAGTATTTT.

V usage is TRBV4-1 and J usage is TRBJ1-1; 9 bases are a match to TRBD1. V dropped 0 bases and J dropped 2; count of bases not matched to a gene: 1. Germline-derived CDR1 and CDR2 are MGHRA and YSYEKL. This CDR3 is built from 15 residues. The CDR3: CASSQETGGNTEAFF. CDR3 nucleotides: TGCGCCAGCAGCCAAGAAACAGGGGGCAACACTGAAGCTTTCTTT.

The CDR3 nucleotides read TGCGCCAGCAGCTTGGAGGGAGGAATTAATTCACCCCTCCACTTT. Encoded protein: CASSLEGGINSPLHF. This chain uses TRBV5-1 with TRBJ1-6; D remains ambiguous. CDR1 SGHRS and CDR2 YFSETQ come from the germline V gene. V dropped 0 bases and J dropped 6 bases, with 10 bases sitting between them. This CDR3 has 15 amino acids.

This chain uses TRBV13 with TRBJ2-1; 7 bases match TRBD2. CDR1 and CDR2 from the germline V gene are PRHDT and FYEKMQ (reference sequence). With V trimmed by 1 base and J by 2 bases, 2 bases remained unmatched. This CDR3 comprises 15 residues. In DNA form, the CDR3 reads TGTGCCAGCAGCTTAGCCGGACTAGCCTACAATGAGCAGTTCTTC. Its protein product is CASSLAGLAYNEQFF.

The chain carries TRBV7-2 and TRBJ1-2, with 10 bases matching TRBD1. Germline V lookup: CDR1 SGHTA, CDR2 FQGNSA. This CDR3 is 15 amino acids long. The J segment lost 10 bases and the V segment lost 1 base, leaving 9 bases of the junction unmatched. CDR3: CASSLGIGQGGPYTF. CDR3 coding DNA: TGTGCCAGCAGCTTAGGAATCGGACAGGGGGGCCCCTACACCTTC.

This chain links TRBV5-1 with TRBJ2-2; the D gene is possibly TRBD2 (5 bases). V was clipped by 2 bases and J by 1 base, with 9 bases between them. The CDR3 has 15 residues. Germline V gene data show CDR1 as SGHRS and CDR2 as YFSETQ. In DNA form, the CDR3 reads TGCGCCAGCAGCTTTTTTGCGGGGAACACCGGGGAGCTGTTTTTT. The encoded protein is CASSFFAGNTGELFF.

The chain recombines TRBV5-1 with TRBJ2-7; 8 bases are a match to TRBD1. The CDR3 covers 15 residues. J lost 0 bases, V lost 4 bases, and 6 bases had no gene match. Germline CDR1 reads SGHRS; CDR2 reads YFSETQ. The DNA of the CDR3 is TGCGCCAGCAGCCTCCAGGGGGCGATCTCCTACGAGCAGTACTTC. It codes for CASSLQGAISYEQYF.

The CDR3 loop reads CASSQGLNSGGDTQYF. DNA of the CDR3: TGTGCCAGCAGCCAGGGGCTGAACTCGGGAGGGGATACGCAGTATTTT. The chain has TRBV4-2 and TRBJ2-3; 8 bases fit TRBD2. This CDR3 contains 16 residues. The V segment lost 3 bases and the J segment 6 bases; nucleotides outside the gene matches: 11. The V gene's germline CDR1 is LGHNA and CDR2 YNFKEQ.